This record covers a single T cell receptor beta chain. No cognate antigen has been identified for it. Base-call qualities are not available, and no considerably larger clone is one nucleotide away. The sample is drawn from a study of T-cell memory formation after mild COVID-19 (dated by TCRdb to the early 2020s). With regard to the full study: TCR sequence clusters from the two donors were largely donor specific. The cohort comprised two young, previously healthy adult volunteers, one female and one male. In a couple of donors, T-cell clones that expanded and contracted after mild COVID-19 were followed by sequencing TCRalpha and TCRbeta repertoires longitudinally. Summary of the overall study and its limitations: SARS-CoV-2 specificity of the second-wave clones peaking on day 37 was not confirmed. Some responding clones were found in pre-infection memory, which suggests that pre-existing cross-reactive memory T cells took part in the SARS-CoV-2 response. The study covered only a couple of mild cases, and larger cohorts including severe cases with pre-infection samples were considered necessary. Balanced CD4/CD8 phenotypes were observed for clones contracting from day 15 to 85, whereas a bias towards CD4+ was observed for a second wave of clones expanding from day 15 to 37. Contracting CD4+ clones turned up mainly in the CM and EM memory subsets, whereas EMRA was where CD8+ clones were enriched.

The CDR3 holds 13 amino acids from the cysteine to the phenylalanine. Just CDR3 DNA is preserved here, 39 bases in frame from base 1. For CDR1 and CDR2, the germline V gene (reference sequence) lists GTSNPN and SVGIG. The junction shows trimming of 0 bases on V and 6 bases on J, plus 9 bases between the germline ends. PBMCs were isolated by Ficoll-Paque density gradient centrifugation. The reads were generated on an Illumina NovaSeq 6000. TCRalpha and TCRbeta cDNA libraries were constructed by 5'RACE with constant-segment primers, with sample barcodes and unique molecular identifiers being introduced. RNA was extracted from every sample with Trizol reagent. Libraries were amplified in two PCR steps, with a second sample barcode and Illumina TruSeq adapters added in the second step. Libraries were sequenced on an Illumina NovaSeq with 2 x 150 bp paired-end reads. Turning to the authors' computational methods: The reads were demultiplexed and collapsed into UMI-guided consensus sequences using migec v1.2.7. Using mixcr v2.1.11, UMI consensuses were aligned to TRA and TRB V and J templates and then assembled into clonotypes. A clonotype was counted as expanded or contracted only if both edgeR and NoisET called the change significant, with noise models trained on biological replicates. For edgeR calls, the thresholds were a false discovery rate-adjusted p below 0.01 and a log2 fold-change of 1. As an exploratory analysis of dynamics, max-normalized trajectories of the 1000 most abundant clonotypes were examined with PCA combined with hierarchical clustering. Separately sequenced CD4+ and CD8+ repertoires were used to assign a CD4 or CD8 phenotype to each responding clone. TCRdb reworked the public reads: Q25 trimming with fastp, MiXCR clone assembly, productive beta chains retained. Every distinct CDR3 protein forms one entry, paired with its most common genes and DNA. The V and J calls reflect TCRdb's pipeline rather than the authors' work. The sample has tens of thousands of distinct CDR3 sequences on record, roughly 6.1% of them singletons. The top ten constitute about 0.81% of the sample.

Recombination linked TRBV30 to TRBJ1-5; the D gene cannot be resolved reliably. The clonotype comes from an adult who had mild COVID-19 (a few samples of this study predate the infection). The sample titles of this study are shuffled in the database, so cell type and time point are left out. The material sequenced was PBMCs or a T cell subset sorted from them (not recorded which). The CDR3 loop reads CAWSVLPGQPQHF. The DNA is as follows: TGTGCCTGGAGTGTATTGCCTGGTCAGCCCCAGCATTTT.